This T cell receptor beta chain was found in a study of shared clonotypes between healthy human individuals. This was a deep-level run. Per the study methods: In the immunoSEQ data, sequences were junction-only and lacked quality scores, so filtering differed. TCRdb's table, derived via immunoSEQ multiplex PCR, lists solely in-frame clones and lacks some. From that table come the V and J calls and clone size; the DNA was used to work out D and trimming. The table lists 450,000 to 500,000 clones, roughly 80% of them singletons. Study-wide results and limits: Genetic and exposure-history diversity was limited by the small donor number.

Remarks on this clone: Its matching antigen is unknown. A clone one base away is much larger, so this may be a read error. Within the sample, other DNA sequences also encode this same CDR3.

Looked up from germline, CDR1 is MNHNS and CDR2 is SASEGT. CDR3 length equals 13 residues. The origin of this receptor is a woman aged 40-49 years in good health. Some clones in this sample may be carry-over from other donors' samples. The rearrangement joins TRBV6-1 to TRBJ2-1; D is undetermined. The specimen was PBMCs. The CDR3: CASSEVTRAEQFF. In DNA, the CDR3 is TGTGCTAGCAGTGAAGTTACCCGGGCTGAGCAGTTCTTC.